The 10 T cell receptor beta chains below all came from one sample that was sequenced in a study of shared clonotypes between healthy human individuals (dated by TCRdb to about 2020). Libraries were prepared through the immunoSEQ multiplex PCR assay. TCRdb took over this immuneACCESS table, retaining in-frame rearrangements with V and J assigned. Such tables are incomplete; in checked studies, under half of the missing clones stem from an unresolved V gene, and the remainder is unexplained. For this sample the table gives about 600,000 clones, of which roughly four fifths were detected only once. About 11% of the sample rests with the top ten. Sequenced material: PBMCs. The receptors here all came from a woman between 35 and 50 years old in good health. Some clones in this sample may be carry-over from other donors' samples.

In its sample, this clone was seen once. This chain connects TRBV5-1 to TRBJ2-3; 9 nucleotides line up with TRBD2. The CDR3 has 16 amino acids. CDR1 is SGHRS and CDR2 is YFSETQ in the germline V gene. Unmatched junction bases numbered 7, after V lost 2 bases and J lost 3 bases. The CDR3, as DNA: TGCGCCAGCAGCTTTAGGCGGGGGGGCGAGACAGATACGCAGTATTTT. It encodes CASSFRRGGETDTQYF.

This clone was detected only a few times. This chain joins TRBV18 and TRBJ2-5, with D uncertain. Germline-derived CDR1 and CDR2 are KGHSH and LQKENI. Trimming removed 6 bases at V and 4 bases at J, with 12 bases between. This CDR3 has 13 amino acids. The CDR3 coding sequence is TGTGCCAGCTCGCCCGACAATACAGAGACCCAGTACTTC. Translating it yields CASSPDNTETQYF.

The sample holds a few counts of this clone. The V and J genes are TRBV30 and TRBJ2-2; perhaps TRBD2 as D (6 bases). The CDR3 extends over 14 amino acids. Germline assignment: CDR1 GTSNPN and CDR2 SVGIG (reference sequence). Trimming stripped 4 bases from V and 7 bases from J, with 16 bases between. Here the CDR3 DNA reads TGTGCCTGGAACCGGGACTTGAAGGACGGGGAGCTGTTTTTT. Translating it yields CAWNRDLKDGELFF.

Note on this clone: This specimen includes other DNA sequences encoding the same CDR3. V is TRBV6-1 and J is TRBJ2-3; 12 bases match TRBD2. This CDR3 is 14 amino acids long. Trimming at V came to 6 bases and at J to 6 bases, leaving 4 bases not matched to a gene. Per the germline V gene, CDR1 is MNHNS and CDR2 is SASEGT. This chain's CDR3 is CASSETSGRDTQYF. The CDR3 DNA sequence: TGTGCCAGCAGCGAAACTAGCGGGAGGGATACGCAGTATTTT.

This clone was seen only a few times. This chain connects TRBV6-1 to TRBJ2-5; D remains ambiguous. There are 14 residues in the CDR3. Trimming cost V 2 bases and J 2 bases, with 9 bases left between them. Per the germline V gene, CDR1 is MNHNS and CDR2 is SASEGT. The CDR3 DNA sequence: TGTGCCAGCAGTGAATCTCAGACTCAAGAGACCCAGTACTTC. Amino acids: CASSESQTQETQYF.

On this clone: It may be a read error: a sequence one base away is much more abundant. The rearrangement uses TRBV4-3 and TRBJ1-5; no firm D call. Germline lookup yields CDR1 LGHNA and CDR2 YSLEER. V dropped 0 bases and J dropped 3 bases, with 12 bases sitting between them. The CDR3 is 16 amino acids. CDR3 bases: TGCGCCAGCAGCCAAGAGCCCGGGAGATACAATCAGCCCCAGCATTTT. Protein: CASSQEPGRYNQPQHF.

The chain employs TRBV7-3 and TRBJ1-1; D gene uncertain. Germline V gene lookup returns CDR1 SGHTA and CDR2 FQGTGA. With 2 bases removed from V and 1 base from J, the gap between germline ends came to 11 bases. This CDR3 is built from 15 residues. The CDR3 is CASSLSSSGNTEAFF. The CDR3 DNA is TGTGCCAGCAGCTTATCATCTTCGGGGAACACTGAAGCTTTCTTT.

The chain joins TRBV5-1 to TRBJ2-1, with TRBD2 matching 9 bases. Per germline, CDR1 SGHRS and CDR2 YFSETQ. V trimming: 4 bases; J trimming: 6 bases; junction bases outside the gene matches: 8. The CDR3 runs to 15 residues. The CDR3 DNA sequence: TGCGCCAGCAGCGAGACTAGCGGCTCGGTCAATGAGCAGTTCTTC. Translated: CASSETSGSVNEQFF.

The V gene is TRBV9, the J gene TRBJ1-4, with 9 bases identical to TRBD1. This CDR3 region has 15 residues. Germline V gives CDR1 SGDLS, CDR2 YYNGEE. V lost 3 bases and J lost 5; bases outside the gene matches: 5. Written as DNA, the CDR3 is TGTGCCAGCAGCGGATGGGGACAGGGAAATGAAAAACTGTTTTTT. As protein: CASSGWGQGNEKLFF. Full variable domain (outside the CDR3, taken from reference TRBV9 and TRBJ1-4): DSGVTQTPKHLITATGQRVTLRCSPRSGDLSVYWYQQSLDQGLQFLIQYYNGEERAKGNILERFSAQQFPDLHSELNLSSLELGDSALYFCASSGWGQGNEKLFFGSGTQLSVL.

The chain links TRBV6-5 to TRBJ2-7; D ambiguous. The CDR3 covers 12 residues. Trimming removed 7 bases at V and 6 bases at J, with 13 bases between. Germline CDR1 MNHEY, CDR2 SVGAGI. The CDR3 here is CASISNVGEQYF. In DNA, the CDR3 is TGTGCCAGCATCTCTAATGTTGGCGAGCAGTACTTC.